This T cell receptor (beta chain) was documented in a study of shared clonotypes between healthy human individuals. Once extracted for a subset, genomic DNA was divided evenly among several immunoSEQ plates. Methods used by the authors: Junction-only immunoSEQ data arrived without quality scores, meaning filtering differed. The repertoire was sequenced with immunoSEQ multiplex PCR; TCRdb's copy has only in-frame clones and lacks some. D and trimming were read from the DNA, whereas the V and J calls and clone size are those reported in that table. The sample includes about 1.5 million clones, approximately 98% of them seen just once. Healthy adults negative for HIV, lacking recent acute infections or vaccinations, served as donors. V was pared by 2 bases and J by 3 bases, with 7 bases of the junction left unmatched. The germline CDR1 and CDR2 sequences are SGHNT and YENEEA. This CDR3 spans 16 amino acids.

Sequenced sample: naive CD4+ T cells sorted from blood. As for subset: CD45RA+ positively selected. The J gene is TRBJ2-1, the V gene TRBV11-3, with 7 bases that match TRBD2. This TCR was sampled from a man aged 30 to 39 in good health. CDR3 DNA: TGTGCCAGCAGCTTACTAGGCGGGAGAGACTACAATGAGCAGTTCTTC. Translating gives CASSLLGGRDYNEQFF. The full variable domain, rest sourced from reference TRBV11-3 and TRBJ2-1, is EAGVVQSPRYKIIEKKQPVAFWCNPISGHNTLYWYLQNLGQGPELLIRYENEEAVDDSQLPKDRFSAERLKGVDSTLKIQPAELGDSAVYLCASSLLGGRDYNEQFFGPGTRLTVL.